The next 8 T cell receptor beta chains were all read from a single sample in a study of CD8+ T cells in alopecia areata. Extraction and reverse transcription of RNA yielded cDNA as the sequencing template. Clones were read by immunoSEQ multiplex PCR, and TCRdb kept only the in-frame ones, dropping some. The sample shows 160,000 or so clones, around half of them seen only once. Sample: CD8+ T cells sorted from blood, taken at week 0. Source of these receptors: a human donor with alopecia areata.

The chain carries TRBV2 and TRBJ1-2; 7 bases agree with TRBD1. V lost 6 bases and J lost 2; bases outside the gene matches: 6. Germline CDR1 is SNHLY and CDR2 is FYNNEI. The CDR3 loop spans 14 amino acids. The CDR3 protein is CASSTGETNYGYTF. The CDR3 nucleotides read TGTGCCAGCAGCACAGGGGAAACCAACTATGGCTACACCTTC. The whole variable domain, filled in from reference TRBV2 and TRBJ1-2, reads EPEVTQTPSHQVTQMGQEVILRCVPISNHLYFYWYRQILGQKVEFLVSFYNNEISEKSEIFDDQFSVERPDGSNFTLKIRSTKLEDSAMYFCASSTGETNYGYTFGSGTRLTVV.

V gene TRBV30 combines with J gene TRBJ2-2, with D possibly called TRBD1 or TRBD2 (5 bases each). The CDR3 has 13 amino acids. CDR1 is GTSNPN, CDR2 SVGIG, per germline (reference sequence). Trimming stripped 8 bases from V and 6 bases from J, with 16 bases between. For the CDR3, the DNA is TGTGCCGAGGGACCCGCGTCCGCCGGGGAGCTGTTTTTT. As protein: CAEGPASAGELFF.

This clone was picked up a small number of times. This chain uses TRBV29-1 with TRBJ2-1; D call uncertain. Germline V gene lookup returns CDR1 SQVTM and CDR2 ANQGSEA. This CDR3 comprises 15 residues. With 5 bases removed from V and 0 bases from J, the gap between germline ends came to 14 bases. CDR3 coding DNA: TGCAGCGTTCCGATCCCTCCCTCCTCCTACAATGAGCAGTTCTTC. Translating gives CSVPIPPSSYNEQFF.

There are a few counts of this clone. CDR3 sequence (DNA): TGCGCCAGCAGCTTGGACAGTAGCTCCTACAATGAGCAGTTCTTC. Amino acid sequence: CASSLDSSSYNEQFF. The chain carries TRBV5-1 and TRBJ2-1; no clear D. This CDR3 has 15 amino acids. V lost 0 bases, J lost 0 bases, and 7 bases lay in between. CDR1 SGHRS and CDR2 YFSETQ come from the germline V gene.

The CDR3 is CASFLAAPLGYTF. The CDR3 DNA sequence: TGCGCCAGTTTCCTTGCAGCCCCATTGGGCTACACCTTC. V and J are TRBV10-2 and TRBJ1-2; D not certain. V gave up 9 bases and J gave up 8 bases, with 19 bases separating them. The CDR3 length is 13 residues. Germline CDR1 and CDR2: WSHSY and SAAADI.

The chain combines TRBV29-1 with TRBJ1-2; TRBD1 aligns across 8 bases. CDR1 SQVTM and CDR2 ANQGSEA come from the germline V gene. V gave up 7 bases and J gave up 6 bases; unmatched junction bases: 13. There are 14 residues in the CDR3. CDR3 region: CSATPSPGQDGYTF. The CDR3 region has the DNA TGCAGCGCGACCCCATCTCCGGGACAGGATGGCTACACCTTC.

The gene calls are TRBV30 and TRBJ2-6; D ambiguous. CDR3 length equals 11 residues. V was clipped by 7 bases and J by 6 bases, with 7 bases between them. The germline V gene has CDR1 GTSNPN and CDR2 SVGIG (reference sequence). CDR3 nucleotide sequence: TGTGCCTTTCGAAAGGCCAACGTCCTGACTTTC. Translation: CAFRKANVLTF. The whole variable domain, remainder taken from reference TRBV30 and TRBJ2-6, is SQTIHQWPATLVQPVGSPLSLECTVEGTSNPNLYWYRQAAGRGLQLLFYSVGIGQISSEVPQNLSASRPQDRQFILSSKKLLLSDSGFYLCAFRKANVLTFGAGSRLTVL.

The chain has TRBV11-2 and TRBJ2-7; D ambiguous. V dropped 5 bases and J dropped 2 bases, with 16 bases sitting between them. The CDR3 runs 15 residues. Germline V CDR1 and CDR2: SGHAT, FQNNGV. The CDR3 DNA reads as TGTGCCAGCAGCGCCTCAACATTAAACGCCTACGAGCAGTACTTC. Protein product: CASSASTLNAYEQYF.